This entry features one TCR beta chain sequence. Per the germline V gene, CDR1 is SGHVS and CDR2 is FQNEAQ. The V segment lost 0 bases and the J segment 2 bases; nucleotides outside the gene matches: 6. The CDR3 spans 17 residues. The data were obtained in a study of blood T cell repertoires in COVID-19. Looking at the study overall: Whether acute or convalescent, the COVID-19 samples came from the United States, Italy and Spain.

As handled by the study authors: Reference gene primers were amplified, and this amplification served to estimate nucleated cell counts. Measured with immunoSEQ multiplex PCR; TCRdb has only the in-frame clones, and not every one. That table supplies the V and J calls and clone size; D and trimming were determined from the DNA. The repertoire holds around 26,000 clones, roughly 84% seen once, with roughly 30% in the top ten. Input material: peripheral blood. The sequence came from a human donor in a cohort sampled during active COVID-19. The chain carries TRBV7-8 and TRBJ2-7; 11 positions agree with TRBD2. CDR3 bases: TGTGCCAGCAGCTTAGCGACAGGGACTAGCGGACCCTACGAGCAGTACTTC. Protein product: CASSLATGTSGPYEQYF. Looking up the rest from reference TRBV7-8 and TRBJ2-7 gives the full variable domain: GAGVSQSPRYKVAKRGQDVALRCDPISGHVSLFWYQQALGQGPEFLTYFQNEAQLDKSGLPSDRFFAERPEGSVSTLKIQRTQQEDSAVYLCASSLATGTSGPYEQYFGPGTRLTVT.